A selection of T cell receptor beta chains follows, all from one sample in a study of identical twins. TCRdb re-analysed the 5' RACE reads in MiXCR, keeping a single row per CDR3 protein. The sample lists under 900,000 distinct CDR3 sequences, approximately 13% seen once, with around 1.6% in the top ten. These data are also associated with another study on yellow fever vaccine responses in identical twins.

Sequencing was performed on PBMCs. The receptors originated from a young woman in good health. The CDR3 runs from the conserved cysteine through the conserved F or W. The D gene is left open where the match is weak. Clone size, where shown, is once, few, many, or a class for clones that have expanded.

V gene	D gene	clone size	J gene	CDR3 DNA	CDR3 protein
TRBV5-1	TRBD2	NA	TRBJ2-5	TGCGCCAGCAGCTTGGCTGTAGCGGGGTATGAGACCCAGTACTTC	CASSLAVAGYETQYF
TRBV24-1	NA	many	TRBJ2-1	TGTGCCACCAGTGATCGGTCGACTGGTATTAATGAGCAGTTCTTC	CATSDRSTGINEQFF
TRBV10-3	NA	NA	TRBJ2-1	TGTGCCACCAATGTCGCGGGTGGACGGGAAAATGAGCAGTTCTTC	CATNVAGGRENEQFF
TRBV27	TRBD1	many	TRBJ2-1	TGTGCCAGCAGTTCGACCGGGACAGGGTTCAATGAGCAGTTCTTC	CASSSTGTGFNEQFF
TRBV20-1	NA	few	TRBJ2-1	TGCAGTGCGCCGACTAGGAGCACCTACAATGAGCAGTTCTTC	CSAPTRSTYNEQFF
TRBV7-9	TRBD1	NA	TRBJ2-7	TGTGCCAGCATGGGACAGGGGGAACACAGTCGCTACGAGCAGTACTTC	CASMGQGEHSRYEQYF
TRBV20-1	NA	few	TRBJ1-1	TGCAGTGCTAGACCCTACTTCCGGGACCGGGCGTGGGACACTGAAGCTTTCTTT	CSARPYFRDRAWDTEAFF
TRBV10-2	NA	few	TRBJ1-2	TGCGCCAGCAGTCAAGACTTAAAAATCGAGGGAGGCAATGGCTACACCTTC	CASSQDLKIEGGNGYTF
TRBV20-1	NA	NA	TRBJ2-2	TGCAGTGCCCCGGCGAACACCGGGGAGCTGTTTTTT	CSAPANTGELFF
TRBV4-1	TRBD2	NA	TRBJ2-3	TGCGCCAGCAGCCAAGAATCACTAGCGGGCACAGATACGCAGTATTTT	CASSQESLAGTDTQYF
TRBV24-1	TRBD1	many	TRBJ1-4	TGTGCCACCAGTGATCCAACACAGGGGGCAAATGAAAAACTGTTTTTT	CATSDPTQGANEKLFF
TRBV5-1	TRBD2	few	TRBJ2-7	TGCGCCAGCAGCTTGGCTGGTAGCGGGCCAGGCGGTTCCTACGAGCAGTACTTC	CASSLAGSGPGGSYEQYF
TRBV7-9	NA	NA	TRBJ2-3	TGTGCCAGCAGCACCCCGACAGGAGCATCAGATACGCAGTATTTT	CASSTPTGASDTQYF
TRBV15	TRBD2	few	TRBJ2-3	TGTGCCACCAGCACCGGGGGGAGCACAGATACGCAGTATTTT	CATSTGGSTDTQYF
TRBV12-3/TRBV12-4	TRBD2	many	TRBJ2-1	TGTGCCAGCAGTCCATTTTACGGGAGGTCCTACAATGAGCAGTTCTTC	CASSPFYGRSYNEQFF
TRBV3-1	NA	few	TRBJ1-1	TGTGCCAGCAGCCAAGAACAGGGTGGTTTCGCTGAAGCTTTCTTT	CASSQEQGGFAEAFF
TRBV9	NA	NA	TRBJ2-2	TGTGCCAGCAGCGTAGTTGGAGGGGCCGGGGAGCTGTTTTTT	CASSVVGGAGELFF
TRBV4-1	TRBD1	many	TRBJ2-1	TGCGCCAGCAGCCCCGACAGGGGTAAGGATGAGCAGTTCTTC	CASSPDRGKDEQFF
TRBV29-1	TRBD1	few	TRBJ2-3	TGCAGCGTTGCTTGGGACAGGTTATTATCAGATACGCAGTATTTT	CSVAWDRLLSDTQYF
TRBV7-9	NA	NA	TRBJ1-1	TGTGCCAGCAGAATGGAGGGAGAAGCTTTCTTT	CASRMEGEAFF
TRBV6-2/TRBV6-3	TRBD2	NA	TRBJ2-5	TGTGCCAGCAGTTACCCCCGAGCGGGAGACGAGACCCAGTACTTC	CASSYPRAGDETQYF
TRBV10-3	TRBD2	few	TRBJ2-1	TGTGCCATCACCACGACAGGGCGGGGAGCGGGAGGCTACAATGAGCAGTTCTTC	CAITTTGRGAGGYNEQFF
TRBV12-3/TRBV12-4	NA	many	TRBJ2-3	TGTGCCAGCACGGGGGAAACAGATACGCAGTATTTT	CASTGETDTQYF
TRBV12-3/TRBV12-4	NA	few	TRBJ1-1	TGTGCCAGCAGTTTATTTCCAGGGCCTGAAAATGAAGCTTTCTTT	CASSLFPGPENEAFF
TRBV4-1	TRBD2	many	TRBJ2-3	TGCGCCAGCAGCCAGGATCATGGACTAGCGGGGGTACAAGATACGCAGTATTTT	CASSQDHGLAGVQDTQYF
TRBV7-2	NA	few	TRBJ2-3	TGTGCCAGCAGCTTATCGGCTAGGGCGCAGTATTTT	CASSLSARAQYF
TRBV7-3	NA	NA	TRBJ2-1	TGTGCCAGCAGCTTAGGCAGACAGTCCTACAATGAGCAGTTCTTC	CASSLGRQSYNEQFF